This T cell receptor (beta chain) appears in the sequencing data of a study of blood T cell repertoires in COVID-19. Study-level background: The United States, Italy and Spain supplied acute and convalescent COVID-19 samples. Nucleic acid was either cDNA or gDNA, and it came from T cells, B-cell-depleted T cells, or PBMCs.

Original analysis: Reference gene primer amplification yielded estimated nucleated cell counts. Using immunoSEQ multiplex PCR, the repertoire was profiled, and TCRdb retains in-frame clones only, with some absent. V, J and clone size were drawn from that table, and D and trimming were deduced from the DNA. The sample shows about 130,000 clones, less than 85% of them seen only once. The CDR3 contains 16 residues. Per germline, CDR1 SGHTA and CDR2 FQGTGA. Trimming stripped 0 bases from V and 4 bases from J, with 14 bases between. The source of this sequence is a woman aged 55-70 years with acute or convalescent COVID-19. The rearrangement uses TRBV7-3 and TRBJ2-3; a possible D gene is TRBD2 (5 bases). Sequencing was performed on peripheral blood. CDR3 in DNA: TGTGCCAGCAGCTTAACGACGTCTAGCTTGGCAGATACGCAGTATTTT. Protein product: CASSLTTSSLADTQYF.